A single sample is the source of the 5 T cell receptor beta chains below, sequenced in a study of a mutant IDH1 vaccine in newly diagnosed glioma. As to time point: week 5, during vaccination. Every single dose of the vaccine, 300 ug of mutant IDH1 20-mer peptide, came with topical imiquimod. Clones were sequenced by immunoSEQ multiplex PCR, and TCRdb holds only the in-frame ones, with some missing. The sample has approximately 40,000 clones; around 82% are singletons. These receptors have no known antigen. The sequencing used PBMCs, collected from a glioma patient whose treatment included an IDH1 peptide vaccine. The source of these receptors is a man between 35 and 55 years old with glioma.

This clone has just a few counts. The gene calls are TRBV18 and TRBJ1-6, with 12 nucleotides matching TRBD1. V lost 6 bases and J lost 9; bases outside the gene matches: 9. The CDR3 is 16 amino acids. Germline V gives CDR1 KGHSH, CDR2 LQKENI. The CDR3 sequence is CASSLGTGGEVSPLHF. CDR3 bases: TGTGCCAGCTCCCTCGGGACAGGGGGCGAGGTTTCACCCCTCCACTTT.

The chain combines TRBV19 with TRBJ1-5, with D unclear. This CDR3 has 13 amino acids. Germline V gives CDR1 LNHDA, CDR2 SQIVND (reference sequence). Trimming pared 6 bases from V and 2 bases from J, leaving 8 bases between. This chain's CDR3 is CASRRVGNQPQHF. CDR3 DNA sequence: TGTGCCAGTAGGAGGGTTGGCAATCAGCCCCAGCATTTT. Full variable domain (remainder filled in from reference TRBV19 and TRBJ1-5): DGGITQSPKYLFRKEGQNVTLSCEQNLNHDAMYWYRQDPGQGLRLIYYSQIVNDFQKGDIAEGYSVSREKKESFPLTVTSAQKNPTAFYLCASRRVGNQPQHFGDGTRLSIL.

This chain uses TRBV2 with TRBJ1-4; D is unclear. V lost 8 bases and J lost 4, with 14 bases in between. Per the germline V gene, CDR1 is SNHLY and CDR2 is FYNNEI. The CDR3 has 14 amino acids. The CDR3 protein is CASDWSGSNEKLFF. The CDR3 DNA follows: TGTGCCAGCGATTGGTCGGGGAGTAATGAAAAACTGTTTTTT.

The chain uses TRBV18 and TRBJ2-7; the match to TRBD1 covers 7 bases. CDR3 length: 15 amino acids. Germline CDR1 and CDR2: KGHSH and LQKENI. Unmatched junction bases numbered 7, after V lost 5 bases and J lost 0 bases. Here the CDR3 DNA reads TGTGCCAGCTCAAACCCGGGACAGAGCTCCTACGAGCAGTACTTC. Encoded protein: CASSNPGQSSYEQYF.

The rearrangement uses TRBV4-1 and TRBJ2-3; 8 bases match TRBD1. The CDR3 totals 13 residues. The germline V gene encodes CDR1 MGHRA and CDR2 YSYEKL. V shed 7 bases and J 1 base; nucleotides not matched to a gene: 1. CDR3 nucleotides: TGCGCCAGCAAGGGACAGGGCACAGATACGCAGTATTTT. This codes for CASKGQGTDTQYF.